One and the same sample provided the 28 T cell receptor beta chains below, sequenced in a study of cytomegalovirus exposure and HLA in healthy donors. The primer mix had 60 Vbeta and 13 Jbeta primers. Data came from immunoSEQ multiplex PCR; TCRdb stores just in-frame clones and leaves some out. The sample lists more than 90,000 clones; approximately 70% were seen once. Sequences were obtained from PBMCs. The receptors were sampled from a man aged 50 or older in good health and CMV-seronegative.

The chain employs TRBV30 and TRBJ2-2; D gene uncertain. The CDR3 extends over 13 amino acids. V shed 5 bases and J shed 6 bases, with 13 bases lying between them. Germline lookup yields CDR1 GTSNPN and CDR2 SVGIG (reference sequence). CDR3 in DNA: TGTGCCTGGTGTCCCGGCCTAGCCGGGGAGCTGTTTTTT. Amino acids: CAWCPGLAGELFF.

The CDR3 loop is CASSLLQGGNSYEQYF. The CDR3 DNA follows: TGCGCCAGCAGCTTACTTCAGGGGGGAAACTCCTACGAGCAGTACTTC. The chain joins TRBV5-1 to TRBJ2-7; D is possibly TRBD1 (7 bases). Per germline, CDR1 SGHRS and CDR2 YFSETQ. CDR3 length: 16 residues. Trimming left V 2 bases short and J 0 bases short, with 15 bases between.

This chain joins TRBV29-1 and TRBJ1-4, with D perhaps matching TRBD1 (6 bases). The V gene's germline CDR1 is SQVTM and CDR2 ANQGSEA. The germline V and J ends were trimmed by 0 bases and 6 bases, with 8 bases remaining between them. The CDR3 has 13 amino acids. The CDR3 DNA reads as TGCAGCGTTGAAGAGGACAGCGATGAAAAACTGTTTTTT. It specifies CSVEEDSDEKLFF.

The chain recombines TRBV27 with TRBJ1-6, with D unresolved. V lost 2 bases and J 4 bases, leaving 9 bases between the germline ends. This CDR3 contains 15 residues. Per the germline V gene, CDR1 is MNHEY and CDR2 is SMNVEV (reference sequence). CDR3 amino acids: CASSLTRFYNSPLHF. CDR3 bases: TGTGCCAGCAGTTTAACGAGGTTTTATAATTCACCCCTCCACTTT.

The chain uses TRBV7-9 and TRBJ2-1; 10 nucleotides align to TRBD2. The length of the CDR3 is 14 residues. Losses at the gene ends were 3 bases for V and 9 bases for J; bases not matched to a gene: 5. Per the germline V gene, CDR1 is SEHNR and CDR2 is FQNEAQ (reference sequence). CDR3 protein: CASSLVLAGAEQFF. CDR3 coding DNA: TGTGCCAGCAGCTTGGTCCTAGCGGGAGCTGAGCAGTTCTTC.

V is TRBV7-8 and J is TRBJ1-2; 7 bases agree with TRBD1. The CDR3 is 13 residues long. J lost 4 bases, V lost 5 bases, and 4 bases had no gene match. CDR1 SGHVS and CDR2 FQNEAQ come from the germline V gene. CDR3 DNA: TGTGCCAGCAGCCAGACAGGGCCCTATGGCTACACCTTC. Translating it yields CASSQTGPYGYTF.

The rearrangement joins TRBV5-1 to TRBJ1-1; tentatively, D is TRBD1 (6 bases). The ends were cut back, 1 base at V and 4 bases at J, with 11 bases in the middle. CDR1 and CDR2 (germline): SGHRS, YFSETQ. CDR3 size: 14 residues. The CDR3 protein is CASSLYREGTEAFF. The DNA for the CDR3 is TGCGCCAGCAGCTTGTACAGGGAAGGCACTGAAGCTTTCTTT.

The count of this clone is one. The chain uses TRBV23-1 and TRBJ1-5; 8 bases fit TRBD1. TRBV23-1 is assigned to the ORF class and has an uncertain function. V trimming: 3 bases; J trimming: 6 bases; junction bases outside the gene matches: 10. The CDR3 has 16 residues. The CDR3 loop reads CASSHKQGDGIQPQHF. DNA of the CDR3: TGCGCCAGCAGTCACAAACAGGGGGATGGGATTCAGCCCCAGCATTTT.

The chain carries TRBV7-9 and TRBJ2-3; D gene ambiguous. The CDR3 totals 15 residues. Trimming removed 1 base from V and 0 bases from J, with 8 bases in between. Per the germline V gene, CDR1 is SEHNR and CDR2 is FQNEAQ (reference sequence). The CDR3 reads CASSLVGISTDTQYF. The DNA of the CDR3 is TGTGCCAGCAGCTTAGTGGGCATTAGCACAGATACGCAGTATTTT.

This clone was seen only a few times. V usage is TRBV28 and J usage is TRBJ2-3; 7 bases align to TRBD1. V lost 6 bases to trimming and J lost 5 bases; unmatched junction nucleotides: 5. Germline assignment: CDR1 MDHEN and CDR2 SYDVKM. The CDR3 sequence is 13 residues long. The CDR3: CASRTGNLDTQYF. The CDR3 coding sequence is TGTGCCAGCAGGACAGGGAACTTAGATACGCAGTATTTT.

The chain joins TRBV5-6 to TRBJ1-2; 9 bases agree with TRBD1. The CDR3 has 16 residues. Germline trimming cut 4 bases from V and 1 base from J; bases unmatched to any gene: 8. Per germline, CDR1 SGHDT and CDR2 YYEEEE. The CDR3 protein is CASSPIRDRVNYGYTF. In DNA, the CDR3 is TGTGCCAGCAGCCCCATTCGGGACAGGGTTAACTATGGCTACACCTTC.

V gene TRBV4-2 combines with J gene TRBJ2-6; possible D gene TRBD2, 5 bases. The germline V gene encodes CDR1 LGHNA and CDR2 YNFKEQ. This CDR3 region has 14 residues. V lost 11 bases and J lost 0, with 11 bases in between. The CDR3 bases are TGTGCCGCGGGCCTAGTCTCTGGGGCCAACGTCCTGACTTTC. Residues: CAAGLVSGANVLTF.

The CDR3 region is CASSIWSGEQFF. The CDR3 nucleotides are TGTGCCAGTAGTATATGGAGCGGGGAGCAGTTCTTC. The J gene is TRBJ2-1, the V gene TRBV19, with D tentatively TRBD2 (6 bases). Trimming removed 2 bases from V and 10 bases from J, with 9 bases in between. Germline assignment: CDR1 LNHDA and CDR2 SQIVND (reference sequence). The length of the CDR3 is 12 residues.

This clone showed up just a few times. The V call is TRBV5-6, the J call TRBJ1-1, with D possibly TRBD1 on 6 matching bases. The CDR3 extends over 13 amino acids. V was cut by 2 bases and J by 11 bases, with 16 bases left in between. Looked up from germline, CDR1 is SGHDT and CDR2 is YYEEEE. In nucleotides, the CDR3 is TGTGCCAGCAGCTTCACAGAGGGGGTAGATGCTTTCTTT. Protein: CASSFTEGVDAFF. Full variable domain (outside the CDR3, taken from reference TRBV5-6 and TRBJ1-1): DAGVTQSPTHLIKTRGQQVTLRCSPKSGHDTVSWYQQALGQGPQFIFQYYEEEERQRGNFPDRFSGHQFPNYSSELNVNALLLGDSALYLCASSFTEGVDAFFGQGTRLTVV.

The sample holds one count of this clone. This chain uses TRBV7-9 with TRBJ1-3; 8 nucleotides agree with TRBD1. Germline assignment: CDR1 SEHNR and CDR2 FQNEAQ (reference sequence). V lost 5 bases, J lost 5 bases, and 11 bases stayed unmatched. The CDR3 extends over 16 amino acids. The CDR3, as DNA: TGTGCCAGCAGCGCTCAGTTACACAGGGGGAGAAACACCATATATTTT. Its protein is CASSAQLHRGRNTIYF.

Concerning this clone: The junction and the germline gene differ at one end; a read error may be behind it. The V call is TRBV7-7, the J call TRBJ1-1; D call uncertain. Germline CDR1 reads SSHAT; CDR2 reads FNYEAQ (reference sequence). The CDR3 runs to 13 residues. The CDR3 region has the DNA TGTGCTAGCAGCTCAAATACCAGGTCTGAAGCTTTCTTT. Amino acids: CASSSNTRSEAFF.

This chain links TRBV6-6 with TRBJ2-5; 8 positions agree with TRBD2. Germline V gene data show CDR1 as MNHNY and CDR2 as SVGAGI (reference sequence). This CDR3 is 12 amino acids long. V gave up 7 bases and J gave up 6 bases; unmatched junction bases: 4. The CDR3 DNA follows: TGTGCCAGCACGGGACTAGGGCAGACCCAGTACTTC. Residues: CASTGLGQTQYF.

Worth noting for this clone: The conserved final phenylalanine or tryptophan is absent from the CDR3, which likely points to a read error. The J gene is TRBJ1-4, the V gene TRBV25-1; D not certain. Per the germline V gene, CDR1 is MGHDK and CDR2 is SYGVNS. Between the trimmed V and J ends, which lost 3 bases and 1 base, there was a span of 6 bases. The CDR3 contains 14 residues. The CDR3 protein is CASSDILTNEKLFV. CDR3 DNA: TGTGCCAGCAGTGACATACTAACTAATGAAAAACTGTTTGTT.

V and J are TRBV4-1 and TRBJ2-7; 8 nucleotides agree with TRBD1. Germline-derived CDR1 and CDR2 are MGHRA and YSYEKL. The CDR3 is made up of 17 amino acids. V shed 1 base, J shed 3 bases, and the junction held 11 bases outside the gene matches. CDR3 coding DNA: TGCGCCAGCAGCCAAGTCCTCGGCCAGGGGGCTTTCTACGAGCAGTACTTC. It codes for CASSQVLGQGAFYEQYF.

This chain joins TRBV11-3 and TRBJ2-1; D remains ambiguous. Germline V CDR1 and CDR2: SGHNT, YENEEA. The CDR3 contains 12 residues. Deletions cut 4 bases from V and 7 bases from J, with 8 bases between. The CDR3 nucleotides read TGTGCCAGCAGCTCACAGTCAAATGAGCAGTTCTTC. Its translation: CASSSQSNEQFF.

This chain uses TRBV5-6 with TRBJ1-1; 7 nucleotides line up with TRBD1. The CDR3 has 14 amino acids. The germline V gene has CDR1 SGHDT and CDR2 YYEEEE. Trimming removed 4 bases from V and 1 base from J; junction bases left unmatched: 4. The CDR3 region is CASSPGQSNTEAFF. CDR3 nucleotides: TGTGCCAGCAGCCCGGGACAGTCGAACACTGAAGCTTTCTTT.

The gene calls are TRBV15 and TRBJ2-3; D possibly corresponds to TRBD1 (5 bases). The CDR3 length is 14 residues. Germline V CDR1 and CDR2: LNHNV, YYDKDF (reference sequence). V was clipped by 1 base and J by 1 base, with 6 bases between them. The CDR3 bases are TGTGCCACCAGCAGAGTACAGGGCACAGATACGCAGTATTTT. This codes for CATSRVQGTDTQYF.

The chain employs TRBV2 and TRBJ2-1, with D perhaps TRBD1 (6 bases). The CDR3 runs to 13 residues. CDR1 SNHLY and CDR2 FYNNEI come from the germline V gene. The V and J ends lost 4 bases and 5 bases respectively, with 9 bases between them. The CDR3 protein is CASSGNRDNEQFF. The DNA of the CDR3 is TGTGCCAGCAGTGGGAACAGGGACAATGAGCAGTTCTTC.

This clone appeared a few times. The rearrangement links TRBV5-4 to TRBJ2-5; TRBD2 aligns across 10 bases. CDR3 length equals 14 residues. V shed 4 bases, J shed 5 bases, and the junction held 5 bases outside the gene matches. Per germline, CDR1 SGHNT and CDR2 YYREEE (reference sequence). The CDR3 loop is CASSGAGGGETQYF. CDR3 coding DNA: TGTGCCAGCAGCGGAGCGGGAGGGGGGGAGACCCAGTACTTC.

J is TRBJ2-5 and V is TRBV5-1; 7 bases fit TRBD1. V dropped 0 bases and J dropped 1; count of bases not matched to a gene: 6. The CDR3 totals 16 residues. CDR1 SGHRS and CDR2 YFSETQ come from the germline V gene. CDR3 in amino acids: CASSLAGRGTQETQYF. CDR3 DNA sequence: TGCGCCAGCAGCTTGGCGGGCAGGGGGACCCAAGAGACCCAGTACTTC. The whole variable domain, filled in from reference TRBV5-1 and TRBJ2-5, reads KAGVTQTPRYLIKTRGQQVTLSCSPISGHRSVSWYQQTPGQGLQFLFEYFSETQRNKGNFPGRFSGRQFSNSRSEMNVSTLELGDSALYLCASSLAGRGTQETQYFGPGTRLLVL.

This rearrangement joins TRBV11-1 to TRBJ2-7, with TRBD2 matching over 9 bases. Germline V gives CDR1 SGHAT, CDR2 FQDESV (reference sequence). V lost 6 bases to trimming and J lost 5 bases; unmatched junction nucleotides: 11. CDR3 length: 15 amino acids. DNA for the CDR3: TGTGCCAGCAGTCTCCTAGGGACTAGCACCCACGAGCAGTACTTC. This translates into CASSLLGTSTHEQYF.

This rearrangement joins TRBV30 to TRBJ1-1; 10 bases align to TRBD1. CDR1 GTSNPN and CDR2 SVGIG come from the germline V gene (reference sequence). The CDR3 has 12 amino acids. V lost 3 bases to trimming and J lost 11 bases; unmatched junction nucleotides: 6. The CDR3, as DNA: TGTGCCTGGAGCCGGGACAGGGGTTATGCTTTCTTT. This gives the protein CAWSRDRGYAFF. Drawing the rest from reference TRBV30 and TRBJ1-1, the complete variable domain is SQTIHQWPATLVQPVGSPLSLECTVEGTSNPNLYWYRQAAGRGLQLLFYSVGIGQISSEVPQNLSASRPQDRQFILSSKKLLLSDSGFYLCAWSRDRGYAFFGQGTRLTVV.

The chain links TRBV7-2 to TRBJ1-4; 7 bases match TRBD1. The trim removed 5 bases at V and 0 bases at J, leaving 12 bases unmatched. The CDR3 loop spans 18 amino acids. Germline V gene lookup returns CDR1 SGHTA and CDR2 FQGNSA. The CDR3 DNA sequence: TGTGCCAGCAGCCGACAGGGAGGAGGGACTGCAACTAATGAAAAACTGTTTTTT. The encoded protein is CASSRQGGGTATNEKLFF.